This T cell receptor beta chain was captured by sequencing in a study of shared T cell receptors in the human thymus. Only in-frame clones appear in the TCRdb table, and some are missing; sequencing was by immunoSEQ multiplex PCR. The table has hundreds of thousands of clones, around 87% seen once; the top ten hold under 0.01%. CDR3 size: 17 residues. Germline loops: CDR1 MNHEY, CDR2 SMNVEV (reference sequence). Germline trimming cut 4 bases from V and 8 bases from J; bases unmatched to any gene: 11. The data also belong to a second study, concerning human thymus T cells.

This sequence joins TRBV27 and TRBJ1-6; 10 bases fit TRBD1. The material sequenced was thymocytes. The source is a boy in the first two years of life with a congenital heart defect. This CDR3 is CASSSRRTTGGHSPLHF. DNA for the CDR3: TGTGCCAGCAGTTCGCGGCGAACGACAGGGGGCCATTCACCCCTCCACTTT.